This T cell receptor beta chain was identified in a study of blood T cell repertoires in COVID-19. This clone was seen once. Repertoires were generated with immunoSEQ multiplex PCR, while TCRdb's copy carries only in-frame clones and drops some. Among more than 250,000 clones listed, around nine tenths were seen once. This TCR derives from a woman aged 18 to 35 who had recovered from COVID-19. What was sequenced was PBMCs or T cells enriched from blood (not recorded which).

The CDR3 loop is CASSPQGGGEKLFF. CDR3 nucleotides: TGTGCCAGCAGCCCTCAGGGGGGTGGTGAAAAACTGTTTTTT. The chain couples TRBV9 to TRBJ1-4; 7 positions agree with TRBD1. V gave up 4 bases and J gave up 7 bases; unmatched junction bases: 7. The CDR3 runs 14 residues. Germline CDR1 is SGDLS and CDR2 is YYNGEE. The variable domain in full, completed from reference TRBV9 and TRBJ1-4, reads DSGVTQTPKHLITATGQRVTLRCSPRSGDLSVYWYQQSLDQGLQFLIQYYNGEERAKGNILERFSAQQFPDLHSELNLSSLELGDSALYFCASSPQGGGEKLFFGSGTQLSVL.